These 7 T cell receptor beta chains originate from one sample sequenced in a study of OX40 agonist ivuxolimab in advanced cancers. Profiled with immunoSEQ multiplex PCR; TCRdb holds only in-frame clones, not every one. The data show about 18,000 clones, around 70% seen once. The sequencing here drew on CD4+ or CD8+ T cells sorted from blood, taken in a trial of the OX40 agonist ivuxolimab. Receptors were obtained from an adult with an advanced solid tumor such as melanoma, head and neck, liver or kidney cancer.

This clone was picked up one time. The chain is built from TRBV9 and TRBJ2-7, with no clear D. The CDR3 contains 14 residues. Trimming left V 0 bases short and J 4 bases short, with 11 bases between. Per germline, CDR1 SGDLS and CDR2 YYNGEE. The CDR3 spells CASSVGDSPYEQYF. The CDR3 bases are TGTGCCAGCAGCGTAGGGGATTCACCGTACGAGCAGTACTTC.

This clone was observed a handful of times. The chain carries TRBV2 and TRBJ2-3, with 7 bases identical to TRBD2. Germline V lookup: CDR1 SNHLY, CDR2 FYNNEI. This CDR3 region has 13 residues. The V segment lost 8 bases and the J segment 0 bases; nucleotides outside the gene matches: 2. CDR3 in amino acids: CASLGLSTDTQYF. The CDR3 nucleotides are TGTGCCAGCCTGGGACTAAGCACAGATACGCAGTATTTT. The full variable domain, with the rest looked up from reference TRBV2 and TRBJ2-3, is EPEVTQTPSHQVTQMGQEVILRCVPISNHLYFYWYRQILGQKVEFLVSFYNNEISEKSEIFDDQFSVERPDGSNFTLKIRSTKLEDSAMYFCASLGLSTDTQYFGPGTRLTVL.

This clone has just one count. The rearrangement links TRBV4-2 to TRBJ2-5, with TRBD1 as a possible D gene (6 bases). This CDR3 comprises 16 residues. CDR1 LGHNA and CDR2 YNFKEQ come from the germline V gene. V shed 4 bases and J shed 5 bases, with 20 bases lying between them. The CDR3 loop reads CASSPRTGTQEETQYF. Here the CDR3 DNA reads TGTGCCAGCAGCCCCCGCACAGGGACGCAAGAGGAGACCCAGTACTTC.

This clone came up a few times. The gene calls are TRBV10-2 and TRBJ2-7; TRBD2 aligns across 11 bases. CDR3 length: 14 residues. V lost 5 bases to trimming and J lost 5 bases; unmatched junction nucleotides: 5. Germline CDR1 WSHSY, CDR2 SAAADI. CDR3 loop: CASSPTSGGHEQYF. CDR3 nucleotides: TGCGCCAGCAGTCCTACTAGCGGGGGTCACGAGCAGTACTTC.

This chain connects TRBV15 to TRBJ2-7; D may be TRBD1 (6 bases). The CDR3 totals 13 residues. V was cut by 5 bases and J by 0 bases, with 8 bases left in between. CDR1 and CDR2 from the germline V gene are LNHNV and YYDKDF (reference sequence). The chain's CDR3 is CATSDRSSYEQYF. CDR3 DNA: TGTGCCACCAGCGACAGGAGCTCCTACGAGCAGTACTTC.

The chain is built from TRBV28 and TRBJ2-5; 9 bases fit TRBD2. This CDR3 contains 18 residues. The V gene's germline CDR1 is MDHEN and CDR2 SYDVKM. Trimming took 4 bases from V and 5 from J; bases not matched to a gene: 17. For the CDR3, the DNA is TGTGCCAGCAGTTCCAGAAAAAGTAGCGGGAGTTGGCTGGAGACCCAGTACTTC. Translation gives CASSSRKSSGSWLETQYF.

This clone showed up just once. This chain uses TRBV27 with TRBJ1-1; TRBD1 aligns across 10 bases. Per the germline V gene, CDR1 is MNHEY and CDR2 is SMNVEV (reference sequence). V gave up 6 bases and J gave up 4 bases; unmatched junction bases: 2. The length of the CDR3 is 13 residues. Here the CDR3 reads CASRGTGVTEAFF. CDR3 DNA: TGTGCCAGCAGAGGGACAGGGGTCACTGAAGCTTTCTTT.